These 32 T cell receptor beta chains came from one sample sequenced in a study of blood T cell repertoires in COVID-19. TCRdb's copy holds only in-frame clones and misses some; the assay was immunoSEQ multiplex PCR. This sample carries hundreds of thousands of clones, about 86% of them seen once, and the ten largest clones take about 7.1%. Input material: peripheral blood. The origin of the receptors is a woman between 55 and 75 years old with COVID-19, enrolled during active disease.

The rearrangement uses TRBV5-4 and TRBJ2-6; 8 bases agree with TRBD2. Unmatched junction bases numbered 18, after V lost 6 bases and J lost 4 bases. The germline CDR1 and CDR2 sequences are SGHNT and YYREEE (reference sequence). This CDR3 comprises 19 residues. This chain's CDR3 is CASTRKAGGVLDGANVLTF. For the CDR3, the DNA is TGTGCCAGCACCCGAAAGGCGGGGGGCGTTCTGGACGGGGCCAACGTCCTGACTTTC.

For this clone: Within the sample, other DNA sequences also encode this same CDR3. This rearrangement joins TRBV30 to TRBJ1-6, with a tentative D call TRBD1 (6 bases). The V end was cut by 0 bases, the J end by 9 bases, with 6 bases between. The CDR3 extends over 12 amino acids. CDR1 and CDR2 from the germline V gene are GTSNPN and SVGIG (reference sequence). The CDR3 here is CAWSVRGSPLHF. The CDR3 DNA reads TGTGCCTGGAGTGTCAGGGGTTCACCCCTCCACTTT. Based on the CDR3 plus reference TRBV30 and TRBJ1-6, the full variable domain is SQTIHQWPATLVQPVGSPLSLECTVEGTSNPNLYWYRQAAGRGLQLLFYSVGIGQISSEVPQNLSASRPQDRQFILSSKKLLLSDSGFYLCAWSVRGSPLHFGNGTRLTVT.

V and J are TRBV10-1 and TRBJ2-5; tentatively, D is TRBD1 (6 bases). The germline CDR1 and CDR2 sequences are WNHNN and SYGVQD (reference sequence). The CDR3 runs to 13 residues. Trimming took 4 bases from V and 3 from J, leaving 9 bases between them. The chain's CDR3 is CASSAAGEETQYF. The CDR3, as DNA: TGCGCCAGCAGTGCGGCAGGGGAAGAGACCCAGTACTTC.

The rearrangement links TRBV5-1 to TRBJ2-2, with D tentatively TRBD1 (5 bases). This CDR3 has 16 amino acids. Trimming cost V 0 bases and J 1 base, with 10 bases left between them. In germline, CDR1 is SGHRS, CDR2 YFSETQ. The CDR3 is CASSLGGRENTGELFF. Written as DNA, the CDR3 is TGCGCCAGCAGCTTGGGGGGCAGGGAGAACACCGGGGAGCTGTTTTTT.

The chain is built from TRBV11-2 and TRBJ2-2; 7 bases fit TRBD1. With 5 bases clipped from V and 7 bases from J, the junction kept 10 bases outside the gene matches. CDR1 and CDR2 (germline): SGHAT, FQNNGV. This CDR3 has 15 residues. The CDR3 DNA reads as TGTGCCAGCAGCCTAGGGGGCGCGTCTTTCGGGGAGCTGTTTTTT. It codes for CASSLGGASFGELFF.

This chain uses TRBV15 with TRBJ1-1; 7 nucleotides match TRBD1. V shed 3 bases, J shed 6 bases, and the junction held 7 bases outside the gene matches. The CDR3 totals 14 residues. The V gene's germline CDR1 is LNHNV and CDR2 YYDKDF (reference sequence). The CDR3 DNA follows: TGTGCCACCAGCAGGCGACAGGGTAGGGCTGAAGCTTTCTTT. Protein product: CATSRRQGRAEAFF.

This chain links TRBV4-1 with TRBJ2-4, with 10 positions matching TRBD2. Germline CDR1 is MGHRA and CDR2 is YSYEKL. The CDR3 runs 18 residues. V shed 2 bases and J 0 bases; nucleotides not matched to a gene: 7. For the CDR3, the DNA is TGCGCCAGCAGCCAAATTAGCGGGGGGTTATTAGCCAAAAACATTCAGTACTTC. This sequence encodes CASSQISGGLLAKNIQYF.

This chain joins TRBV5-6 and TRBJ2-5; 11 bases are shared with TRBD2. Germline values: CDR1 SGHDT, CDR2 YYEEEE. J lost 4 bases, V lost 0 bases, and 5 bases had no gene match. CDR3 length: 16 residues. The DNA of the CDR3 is TGTGCCAGCAGCTTGGTGCCTAGCGGGGGGATAGAGACCCAGTACTTC. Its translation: CASSLVPSGGIETQYF.

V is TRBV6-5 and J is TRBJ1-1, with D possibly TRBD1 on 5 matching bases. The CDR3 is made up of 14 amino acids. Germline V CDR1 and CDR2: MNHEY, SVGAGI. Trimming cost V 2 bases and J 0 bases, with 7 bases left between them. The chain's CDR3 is CASSYGGMNTEAFF. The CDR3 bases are TGTGCCAGCAGTTACGGGGGGATGAACACTGAAGCTTTCTTT.

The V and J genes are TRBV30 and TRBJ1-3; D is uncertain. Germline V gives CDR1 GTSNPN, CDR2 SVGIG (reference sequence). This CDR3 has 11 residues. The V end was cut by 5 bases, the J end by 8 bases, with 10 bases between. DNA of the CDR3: TGTGCCTGGGATGACTTATACACCATATATTTT. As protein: CAWDDLYTIYF.

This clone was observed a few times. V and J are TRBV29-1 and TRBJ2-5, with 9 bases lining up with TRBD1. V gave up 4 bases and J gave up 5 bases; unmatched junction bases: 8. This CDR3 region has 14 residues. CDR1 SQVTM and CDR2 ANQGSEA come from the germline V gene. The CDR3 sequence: CSVALGQGGETQYF. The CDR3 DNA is TGCAGCGTTGCATTGGGACAGGGCGGGGAGACCCAGTACTTC.

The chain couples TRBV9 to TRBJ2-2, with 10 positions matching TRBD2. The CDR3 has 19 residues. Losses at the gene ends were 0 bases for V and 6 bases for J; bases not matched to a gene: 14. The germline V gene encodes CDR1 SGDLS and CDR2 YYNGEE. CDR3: CASSVGPLSGGAKPGELFF. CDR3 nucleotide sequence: TGTGCCAGCAGCGTAGGCCCTCTAAGCGGGGGGGCCAAGCCCGGGGAGCTGTTTTTT.

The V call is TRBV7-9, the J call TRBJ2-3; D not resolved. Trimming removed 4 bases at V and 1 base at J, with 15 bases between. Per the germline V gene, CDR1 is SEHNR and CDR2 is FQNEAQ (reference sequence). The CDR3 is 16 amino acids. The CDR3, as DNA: TGTGCCAGCAGCTCCGGAGCCCACTGGGGCACAGATACGCAGTATTTT. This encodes CASSSGAHWGTDTQYF.

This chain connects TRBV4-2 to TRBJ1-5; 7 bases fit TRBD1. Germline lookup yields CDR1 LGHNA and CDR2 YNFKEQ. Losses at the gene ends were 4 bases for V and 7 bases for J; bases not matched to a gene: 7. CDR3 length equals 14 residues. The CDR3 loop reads CASSPGQDRQPQHF. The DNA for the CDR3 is TGTGCCAGCAGCCCCGGACAGGACCGACAGCCCCAGCATTTT.

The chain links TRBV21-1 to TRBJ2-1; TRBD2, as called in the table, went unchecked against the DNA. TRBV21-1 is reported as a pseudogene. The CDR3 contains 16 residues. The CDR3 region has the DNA TGTGCCAGCAGCAAGTGGCAGCGGGGGGCCGGGAATGAGCAGTTCTTC. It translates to CASSKWQRGAGNEQFF.

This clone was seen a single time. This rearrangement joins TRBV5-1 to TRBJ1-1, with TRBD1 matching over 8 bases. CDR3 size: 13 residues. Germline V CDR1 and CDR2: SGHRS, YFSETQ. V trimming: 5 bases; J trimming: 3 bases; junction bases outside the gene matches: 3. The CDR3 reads CASSSQGDTEAFF. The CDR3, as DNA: TGCGCCAGCAGTTCACAGGGGGACACTGAAGCTTTCTTT.

CDR3: CASSDSPYEQYF. DNA for the CDR3: TGTGCCAGCAGCGACAGCCCCTACGAGCAGTACTTC. The J gene is TRBJ2-7, the V gene TRBV9; D is unresolved. The CDR3 totals 12 residues. V lost 3 bases to trimming and J lost 2 bases, with 6 bases between them. CDR1 is SGDLS, CDR2 YYNGEE, per germline.

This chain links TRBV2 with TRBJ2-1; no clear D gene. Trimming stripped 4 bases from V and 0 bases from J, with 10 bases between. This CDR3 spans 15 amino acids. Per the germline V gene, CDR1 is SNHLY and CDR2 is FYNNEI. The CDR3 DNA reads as TGTGCCAGCAGTGTAAACAGTCCCTCCTACAATGAGCAGTTCTTC. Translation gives CASSVNSPSYNEQFF.

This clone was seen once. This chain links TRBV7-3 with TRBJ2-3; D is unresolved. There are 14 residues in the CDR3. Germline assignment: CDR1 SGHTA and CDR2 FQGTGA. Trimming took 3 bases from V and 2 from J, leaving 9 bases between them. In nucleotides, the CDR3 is TGTGCCAGCAGCTTTTACGGTTCCACAGATACGCAGTATTTT. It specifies CASSFYGSTDTQYF.

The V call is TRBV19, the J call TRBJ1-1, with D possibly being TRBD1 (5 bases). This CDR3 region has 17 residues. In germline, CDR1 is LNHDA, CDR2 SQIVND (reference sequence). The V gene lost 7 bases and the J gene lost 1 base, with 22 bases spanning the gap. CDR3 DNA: TGTGCCAGTACCTCGGGGGGAAAACGGATAGGGAACACTGAAGCTTTCTTT. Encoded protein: CASTSGGKRIGNTEAFF.

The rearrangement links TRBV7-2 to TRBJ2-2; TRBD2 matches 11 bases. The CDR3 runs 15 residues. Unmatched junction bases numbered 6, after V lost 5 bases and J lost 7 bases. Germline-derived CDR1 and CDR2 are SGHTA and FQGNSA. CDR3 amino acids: CASSPTSGGHGELFF. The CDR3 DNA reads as TGTGCCAGCAGCCCTACTAGCGGGGGACACGGGGAGCTGTTTTTT. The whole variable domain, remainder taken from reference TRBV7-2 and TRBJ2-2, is GAGVSQSPSNKVTEKGKDVELRCDPISGHTALYWYRQSLGQGLEFLIYFQGNSAPDKSGLPSDRFSAERTGGSVSTLTIQRTQQEDSAVYLCASSPTSGGHGELFFGEGSRLTVL.

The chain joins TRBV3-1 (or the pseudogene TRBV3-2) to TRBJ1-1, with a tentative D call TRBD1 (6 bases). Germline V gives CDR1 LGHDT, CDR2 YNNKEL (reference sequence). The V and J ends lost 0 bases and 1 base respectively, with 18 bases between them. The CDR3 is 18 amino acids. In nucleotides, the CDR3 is TGTGCCAGCAGCCAAGATCCAACAGAAGGGGGAACGAACACTGAAGCTTTCTTT. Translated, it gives CASSQDPTEGGTNTEAFF.

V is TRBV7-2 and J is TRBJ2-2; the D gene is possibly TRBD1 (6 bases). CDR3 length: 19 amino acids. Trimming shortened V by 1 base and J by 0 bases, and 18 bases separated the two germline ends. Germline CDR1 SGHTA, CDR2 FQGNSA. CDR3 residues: CASSLDYTLYRANTGELFF. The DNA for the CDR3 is TGTGCCAGCAGCTTAGATTATACCCTTTACAGGGCGAACACCGGGGAGCTGTTTTTT.

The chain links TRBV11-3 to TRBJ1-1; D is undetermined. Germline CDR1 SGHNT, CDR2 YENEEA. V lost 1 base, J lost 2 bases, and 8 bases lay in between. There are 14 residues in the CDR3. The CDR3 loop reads CASSLVHINTEAFF. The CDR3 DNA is TGTGCCAGCAGCTTAGTACATATCAACACTGAAGCTTTCTTT.

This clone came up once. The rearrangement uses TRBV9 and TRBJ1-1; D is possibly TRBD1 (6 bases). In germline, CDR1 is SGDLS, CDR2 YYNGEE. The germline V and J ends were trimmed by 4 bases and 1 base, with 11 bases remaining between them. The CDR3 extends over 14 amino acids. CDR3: CASSRETGNTEAFF. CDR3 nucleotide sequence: TGTGCCAGCAGCCGAGAGACAGGGAACACTGAAGCTTTCTTT.

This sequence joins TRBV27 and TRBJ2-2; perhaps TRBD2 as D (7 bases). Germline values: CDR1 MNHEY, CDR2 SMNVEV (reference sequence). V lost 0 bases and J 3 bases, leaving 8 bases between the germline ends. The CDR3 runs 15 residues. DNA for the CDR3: TGTGCCAGCAGTTTATCAGGGGGGGACACCGGGGAGCTGTTTTTT. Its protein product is CASSLSGGDTGELFF.

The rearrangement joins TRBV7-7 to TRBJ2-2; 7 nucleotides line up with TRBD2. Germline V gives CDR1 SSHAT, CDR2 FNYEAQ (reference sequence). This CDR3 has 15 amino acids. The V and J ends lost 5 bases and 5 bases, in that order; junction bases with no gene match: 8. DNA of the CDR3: TGTGCCAGCAGCCCCGGTGGGGGAGGGACCGGGGAGCTGTTTTTT. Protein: CASSPGGGGTGELFF.

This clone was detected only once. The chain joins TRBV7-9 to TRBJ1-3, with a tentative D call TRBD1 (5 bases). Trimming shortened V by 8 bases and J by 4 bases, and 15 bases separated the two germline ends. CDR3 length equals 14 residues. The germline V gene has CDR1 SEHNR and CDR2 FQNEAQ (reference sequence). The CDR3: CASYRGGAGNTIYF. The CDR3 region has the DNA TGTGCCAGCTATCGGGGGGGAGCCGGAAACACCATATATTTT.

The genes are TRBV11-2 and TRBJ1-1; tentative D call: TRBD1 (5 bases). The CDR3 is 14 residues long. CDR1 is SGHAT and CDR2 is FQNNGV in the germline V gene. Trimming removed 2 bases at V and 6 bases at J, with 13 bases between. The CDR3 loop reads CASSLWMEGSEAFF. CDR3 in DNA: TGTGCCAGCAGCTTATGGATGGAGGGGTCTGAAGCTTTCTTT.

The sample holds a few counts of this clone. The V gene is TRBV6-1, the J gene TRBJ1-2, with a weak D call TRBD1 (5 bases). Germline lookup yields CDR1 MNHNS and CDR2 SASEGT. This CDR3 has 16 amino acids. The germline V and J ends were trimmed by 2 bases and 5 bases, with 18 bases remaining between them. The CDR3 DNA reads TGTGCCAGCAGTGAACAGGGTTCGGTCCCCACGTATGGCTACACCTTC. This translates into CASSEQGSVPTYGYTF.

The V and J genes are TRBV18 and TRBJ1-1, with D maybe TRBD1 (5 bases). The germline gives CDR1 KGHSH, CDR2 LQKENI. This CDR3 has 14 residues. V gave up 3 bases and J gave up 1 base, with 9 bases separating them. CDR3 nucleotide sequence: TGTGCCAGCTCACCCGGGGGTGAGAACACTGAAGCTTTCTTT. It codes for CASSPGGENTEAFF.

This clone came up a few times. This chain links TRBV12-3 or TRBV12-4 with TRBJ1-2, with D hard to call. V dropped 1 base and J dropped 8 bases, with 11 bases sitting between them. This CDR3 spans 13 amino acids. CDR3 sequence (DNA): TGTGCCAGCAGTTTAGGTCAGTCGAGGGGCTACACCTTC. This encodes CASSLGQSRGYTF.